These 20 T cell receptor beta chains share one sample of origin, sequenced in a study of Tregs in tolerant kidney transplant recipients. The nonmyeloablative bone marrow transplants came from related graft donors, with transient mixed chimerism. The repertoire was sequenced with immunoSEQ multiplex PCR; TCRdb's copy has only in-frame clones and lacks some. The table shows about 100,000 clones, with roughly 93% occurring only once. The material sequenced was CD4+ T cells from blood (PBMCs), taken 12 months after the transplant. The receptors originated from a human patient who received a combined kidney and bone marrow transplant. Some T cells may be supplied by the graft donor.

V and J are TRBV11-3 and TRBJ2-7; D is unresolved. The germline V and J ends were trimmed by 2 bases and 1 base, with 9 bases remaining between them. This CDR3 spans 14 amino acids. The germline V gene encodes CDR1 SGHNT and CDR2 YENEEA. The CDR3 region is CASSLSSSSYEQYF. The CDR3 coding sequence is TGTGCCAGCAGCTTATCCTCCTCTTCCTACGAGCAGTACTTC.

The chain recombines TRBV5-1 with TRBJ2-2; D perhaps matches TRBD1 (5 bases). Trimming removed 4 bases from V and 1 base from J, with 11 bases in between. The germline V gene has CDR1 SGHRS and CDR2 YFSETQ. CDR3 length equals 15 residues. DNA for the CDR3: TGCGCCAGCAGCACCGACAGCCGGAACACCGGGGAGCTGTTTTTT. Protein sequence: CASSTDSRNTGELFF.

In the case of this clone: Other DNA sequences of this sample code for an identical CDR3. The chain has TRBV5-1 and TRBJ2-1; 10 bases line up with TRBD2. The CDR3 consists of 14 residues. With 4 bases clipped from V and 10 bases from J, the junction kept 8 bases outside the gene matches. Germline loops: CDR1 SGHRS, CDR2 YFSETQ. The CDR3 is CASSGGLAGGEQFF. DNA of the CDR3: TGCGCCAGCAGCGGGGGATTAGCGGGGGGAGAGCAGTTCTTC.

This clone was seen once. V gene TRBV27 combines with J gene TRBJ2-5; TRBD2 matches 7 bases. The J call may be wrong; the DNA end is better matched by TRBJ2-7. Germline V gene data show CDR1 as MNHEY and CDR2 as SMNVEV (reference sequence). This CDR3 contains 13 residues. DNA for the CDR3: TGTGCCAGCAGCCCCGGACTAGTCTCCGAGCAGTACTTC. Amino acid sequence: CASSPGLVSEQYF.

The rearrangement joins TRBV6-5 to TRBJ2-7; perhaps TRBD2 as D (7 bases). V lost 5 bases, J lost 3 bases, and 14 bases lay in between. Germline-derived CDR1 and CDR2 are MNHEY and SVGAGI. The CDR3 is 14 residues long. Here the CDR3 DNA reads TGTGCCAGCAGTAGGACTAGGGGGATCTACGAGCAGTACTTC. Translating gives CASSRTRGIYEQYF.

CDR3 nucleotide sequence: TGTGCCAGCATGCGGGGAGGTGAAGCTTTCTTT. It is translated as CASMRGGEAFF. The chain employs TRBV6-1 and TRBJ1-1; no firm D call. CDR3 length equals 11 residues. Germline CDR1 is MNHNS and CDR2 is SASEGT. V shed 7 bases and J shed 7 bases, with 10 bases lying between them.

The J gene is TRBJ2-4, the V gene TRBV4-3, with TRBD2 matching over 11 bases. Trimming removed 0 bases from V and 1 base from J; junction bases left unmatched: 5. CDR3 length equals 18 residues. Germline V gene data show CDR1 as LGHNA and CDR2 as YSLEER. CDR3 in amino acids: CASSQDLVAGGAKNIQYF. CDR3 sequence (DNA): TGCGCCAGCAGCCAAGATTTGGTAGCGGGGGGGGCCAAAAACATTCAGTACTTC.

The count of this clone is one. The rearrangement uses TRBV11-3 and TRBJ2-5; 13 nucleotides align to TRBD2. This CDR3 contains 16 residues. The V gene end was trimmed by 1 base and the J gene end by 3 bases; junction bases not matched to a gene: 2. The V gene's germline CDR1 is SGHNT and CDR2 YENEEA. The CDR3 DNA sequence: TGTGCCAGCAGCTTAGGACTAGCGGGAGGAGAAGAGACCCAGTACTTC. As protein: CASSLGLAGGEETQYF.

The CDR3 nucleotides are TGCGCCAGCAGCTCCAGGGAAGGGGACACTGAAGCTTTCTTT. This encodes CASSSREGDTEAFF. This chain joins TRBV5-1 and TRBJ1-1, with a possible D match to TRBD1 (5 bases). Between the trimmed V and J ends, which lost 3 bases and 3 bases, there was a span of 12 bases. Germline V CDR1 and CDR2: SGHRS, YFSETQ. This CDR3 contains 14 residues.

The CDR3 loop reads CASSLSSHQPQHF. Here the CDR3 DNA reads TGTGCCAGCAGCTTGTCTTCCCATCAGCCCCAGCATTTT. The chain employs TRBV11-2 and TRBJ1-5; D not certain. This CDR3 comprises 13 residues. The V end lost 3 bases, the J end lost 5 bases, and 8 bases lay between the germline ends. Germline CDR1 reads SGHAT; CDR2 reads FQNNGV.

This clone was detected only a few times. This chain connects TRBV7-6 to TRBJ2-1; D not resolved. Germline V gene data show CDR1 as SGHVS and CDR2 as FNYEAQ. Trimming removed 1 base at V and 4 bases at J, with 8 bases between. The CDR3 is 14 residues long. The CDR3 DNA is TGTGCCAGCAGCTTAGGGGCCGATTACAATGAGCAGTTCTTC. It translates to CASSLGADYNEQFF.

The rearrangement links TRBV5-1 to TRBJ2-3; 9 positions agree with TRBD1. J gave up 3 bases and V 1 base, and 6 bases lay outside the gene matches. Germline lookup yields CDR1 SGHRS and CDR2 YFSETQ. This CDR3 is 16 amino acids long. The CDR3 region has the DNA TGCGCCAGCAGCTTGTTAGACGGACAGGGGACAGATACGCAGTATTTT. Translation: CASSLLDGQGTDTQYF.

The V call is TRBV11-3, the J call TRBJ2-1, with D perhaps TRBD2 (6 bases). Trimming removed 3 bases from V and 3 bases from J, with 15 bases in between. The germline V gene encodes CDR1 SGHNT and CDR2 YENEEA. The CDR3 loop spans 16 amino acids. CDR3 nucleotides: TGTGCCAGCAGCTTGGGGGGTGTGGGCCGCTACAATGAGCAGTTCTTC. Encoded protein: CASSLGGVGRYNEQFF.

The chain couples TRBV29-1 to TRBJ2-1; perhaps TRBD1 as D (6 bases). Germline assignment: CDR1 SQVTM and CDR2 ANQGSEA. With 3 bases removed from V and 4 bases from J, the gap between germline ends came to 13 bases. CDR3 length: 14 residues. The CDR3 spells CSVDGRGFYNEQFF. CDR3 sequence (DNA): TGCAGCGTTGACGGCAGGGGATTTTACAATGAGCAGTTCTTC.

The chain is built from TRBV18 and TRBJ2-3, with D possibly matching TRBD2 (6 bases). This CDR3 region has 16 residues. V lost 3 bases and J lost 2, with 15 bases in between. The germline V gene has CDR1 KGHSH and CDR2 LQKENI. CDR3 DNA: TGTGCCAGCTCACCCTCTGGGAGGACCGACACAGATACGCAGTATTTT. Protein: CASSPSGRTDTDTQYF.

This chain links TRBV4-3 with TRBJ2-4; maybe TRBD1 (6 bases). The CDR3 has 19 residues. The germline CDR1 and CDR2 sequences are LGHNA and YSLEER. Trimming removed 1 base from V and 7 bases from J, with 26 bases in between. This CDR3 is CASSQASYPGHPIGNIQYF. The CDR3 coding sequence is TGCGCCAGCAGCCAAGCTTCATACCCGGGACACCCGATAGGGAACATTCAGTACTTC.

The chain has TRBV12-5 and TRBJ2-3; D remains ambiguous. In germline, CDR1 is LGHNT, CDR2 FRNRAP. This CDR3 contains 16 residues. V was clipped by 0 bases and J by 1 base, with 11 bases between them. CDR3 in amino acids: CASGLVLSSGTDTQYF. The CDR3 nucleotides read TGTGCTAGTGGTTTGGTACTGTCTTCGGGCACAGATACGCAGTATTTT.

This chain connects TRBV5-1 to TRBJ2-5; 9 bases are shared with TRBD1. Germline assignment: CDR1 SGHRS and CDR2 YFSETQ. Losses at the gene ends were 0 bases for V and 4 bases for J; bases not matched to a gene: 4. CDR3 length: 15 residues. CDR3 in amino acids: CASSLAGQGAETQYF. The CDR3 DNA is TGCGCCAGCAGCTTGGCGGGACAGGGTGCAGAGACCCAGTACTTC.

The gene calls are TRBV28 and TRBJ2-3, with D unclear. Trimming pared 10 bases from V and 0 bases from J, leaving 14 bases between. The CDR3 loop spans 14 amino acids. CDR1 MDHEN and CDR2 SYDVKM come from the germline V gene. The CDR3 protein is CATLRVRSTDTQYF. CDR3 nucleotides: TGTGCCACCTTGCGAGTAAGAAGCACAGATACGCAGTATTTT.

The chain carries TRBV11-3 and TRBJ2-1; 10 bases align to TRBD1. CDR1 SGHNT and CDR2 YENEEA come from the germline V gene. The J segment lost 7 bases and the V segment lost 5 bases, leaving 8 bases of the junction unmatched. The CDR3 length is 15 residues. The chain's CDR3 is CASSQDRGIGNEQFF. CDR3 DNA: TGTGCCAGCAGCCAGGACAGGGGGATTGGTAATGAGCAGTTCTTC.